This paragraph reports one TCR beta chain. The data were produced by immunoSEQ multiplex PCR, yet TCRdb's version contains in-frame clones alone and is incomplete. The table includes about 140,000 clones, about three quarters detected once. The entry originates in a study of blood T cell repertoires in COVID-19. In the study overall: Nucleic acid was either cDNA or gDNA, and it came from T cells, B-cell-depleted T cells, or PBMCs.

The CDR3 runs to 13 residues. Germline V gene sequence: CDR1 LGHDT, CDR2 YNNKEL (reference sequence). V lost 3 bases to trimming and J lost 2 bases, with 7 bases between them. The sequence derives from a woman aged 50 to 65 with active or convalescent COVID-19. V is TRBV3-1 (or the pseudogene TRBV3-2) and J is TRBJ2-5; D unresolved. The sequenced sample was peripheral blood. The chain's CDR3 is CASSHNSQETQYF. In DNA, the CDR3 is TGTGCCAGCAGCCACAACAGTCAAGAGACCCAGTACTTC.